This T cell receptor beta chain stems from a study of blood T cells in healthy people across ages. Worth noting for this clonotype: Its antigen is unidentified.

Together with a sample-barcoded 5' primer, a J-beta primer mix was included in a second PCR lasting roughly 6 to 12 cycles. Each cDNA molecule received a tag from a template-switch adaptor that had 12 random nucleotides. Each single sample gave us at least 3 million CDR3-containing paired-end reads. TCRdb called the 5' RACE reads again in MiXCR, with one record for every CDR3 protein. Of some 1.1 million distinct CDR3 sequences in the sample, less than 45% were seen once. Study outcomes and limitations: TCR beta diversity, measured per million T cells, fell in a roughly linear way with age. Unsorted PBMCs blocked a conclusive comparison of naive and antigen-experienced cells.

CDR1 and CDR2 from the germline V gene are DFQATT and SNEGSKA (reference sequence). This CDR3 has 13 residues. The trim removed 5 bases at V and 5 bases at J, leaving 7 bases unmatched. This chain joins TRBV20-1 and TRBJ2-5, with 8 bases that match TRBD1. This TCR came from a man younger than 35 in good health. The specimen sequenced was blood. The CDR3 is CSARQGSTETQYF. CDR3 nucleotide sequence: TGCAGTGCTCGACAGGGGTCGACGGAGACCCAGTACTTC.